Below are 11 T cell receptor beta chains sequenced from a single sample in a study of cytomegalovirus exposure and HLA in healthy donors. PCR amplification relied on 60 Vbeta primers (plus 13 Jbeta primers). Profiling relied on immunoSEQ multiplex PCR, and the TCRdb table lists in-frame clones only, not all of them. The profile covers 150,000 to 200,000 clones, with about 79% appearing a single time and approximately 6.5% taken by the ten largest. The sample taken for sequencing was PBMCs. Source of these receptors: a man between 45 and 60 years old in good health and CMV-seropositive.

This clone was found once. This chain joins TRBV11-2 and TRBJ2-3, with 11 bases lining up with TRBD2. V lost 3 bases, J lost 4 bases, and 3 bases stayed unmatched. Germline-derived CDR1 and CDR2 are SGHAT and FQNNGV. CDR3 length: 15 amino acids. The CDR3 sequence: CASSFSGGAADTQYF. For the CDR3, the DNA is TGTGCCAGCAGCTTTAGCGGGGGGGCCGCAGATACGCAGTATTTT.

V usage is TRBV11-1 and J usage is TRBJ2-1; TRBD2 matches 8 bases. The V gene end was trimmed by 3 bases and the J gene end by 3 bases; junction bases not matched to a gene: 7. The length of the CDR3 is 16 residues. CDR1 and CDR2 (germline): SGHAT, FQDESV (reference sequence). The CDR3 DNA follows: TGTGCCAGCAGCTTCTCTATGGCGGGGGGCTACAATGAGCAGTTCTTC. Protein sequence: CASSFSMAGGYNEQFF. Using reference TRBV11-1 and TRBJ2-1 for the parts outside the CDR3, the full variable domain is EAEVAQSPRYKITEKSQAVAFWCDPISGHATLYWYRQILGQGPELLVQFQDESVVDDSQLPKDRFSAERLKGVDSTLKIQPAELGDSAMYLCASSFSMAGGYNEQFFGPGTRLTVL.

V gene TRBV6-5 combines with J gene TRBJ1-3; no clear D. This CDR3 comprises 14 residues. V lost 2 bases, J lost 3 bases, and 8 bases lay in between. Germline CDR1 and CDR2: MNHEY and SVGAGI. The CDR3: CASSYRGYGNTIYF. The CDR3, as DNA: TGTGCCAGCAGTTACAGAGGATATGGAAACACCATATATTTT.

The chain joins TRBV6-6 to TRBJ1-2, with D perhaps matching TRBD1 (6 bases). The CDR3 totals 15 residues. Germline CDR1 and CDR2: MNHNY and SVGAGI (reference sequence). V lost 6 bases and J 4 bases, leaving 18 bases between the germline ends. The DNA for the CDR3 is TGTGCCAGCAGCCCCCTAAGGGACACAATCTATGGCTACACCTTC. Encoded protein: CASSPLRDTIYGYTF.

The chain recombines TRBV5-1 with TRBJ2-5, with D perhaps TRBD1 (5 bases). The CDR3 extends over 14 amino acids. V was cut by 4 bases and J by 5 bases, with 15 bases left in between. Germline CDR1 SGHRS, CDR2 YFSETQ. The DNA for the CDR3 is TGCGCCAGCAGCCGCTCGTCAGGGCTGGAGACCCAGTACTTC. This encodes CASSRSSGLETQYF.

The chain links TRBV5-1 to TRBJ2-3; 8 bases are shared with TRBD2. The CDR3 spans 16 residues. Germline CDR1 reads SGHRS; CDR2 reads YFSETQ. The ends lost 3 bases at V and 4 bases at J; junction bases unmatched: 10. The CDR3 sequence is CASSSGLAGGADTQYF. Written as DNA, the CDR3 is TGCGCCAGCAGCTCTGGACTAGCTGGAGGGGCAGATACGCAGTATTTT.

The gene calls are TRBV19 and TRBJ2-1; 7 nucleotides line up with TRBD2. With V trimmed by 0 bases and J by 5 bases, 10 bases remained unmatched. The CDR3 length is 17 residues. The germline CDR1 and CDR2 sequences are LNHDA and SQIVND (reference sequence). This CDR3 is CASSIDGGLVGNNEQFF. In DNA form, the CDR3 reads TGTGCCAGTAGTATAGATGGAGGACTAGTGGGAAACAATGAGCAGTTCTTC.

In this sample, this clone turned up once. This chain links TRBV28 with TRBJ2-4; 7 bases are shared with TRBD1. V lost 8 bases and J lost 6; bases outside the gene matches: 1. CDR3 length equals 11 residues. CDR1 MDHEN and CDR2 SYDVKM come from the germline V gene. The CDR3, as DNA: TGTGCCAGCCGGGACAGAAACATTCAGTACTTC. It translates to CASRDRNIQYF.

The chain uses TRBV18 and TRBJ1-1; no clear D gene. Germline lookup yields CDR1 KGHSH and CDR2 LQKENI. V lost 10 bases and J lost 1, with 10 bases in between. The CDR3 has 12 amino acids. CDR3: CATKSPNTEAFF. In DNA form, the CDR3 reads TGTGCCACCAAGAGCCCGAACACTGAAGCTTTCTTT. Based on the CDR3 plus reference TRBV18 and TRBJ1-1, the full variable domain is NAGVMQNPRHLVRRRGQEARLRCSPMKGHSHVYWYRQLPEEGLKFMVYLQKENIIDESGMPKERFSAEFPKEGPSILRIQQVVRGDSAAYFCATKSPNTEAFFGQGTRLTVV.

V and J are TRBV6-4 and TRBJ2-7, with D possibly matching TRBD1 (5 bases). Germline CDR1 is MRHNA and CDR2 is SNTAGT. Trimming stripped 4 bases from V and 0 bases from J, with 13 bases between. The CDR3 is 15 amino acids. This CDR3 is CASSAETALSYEQYF. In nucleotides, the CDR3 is TGTGCCAGCAGTGCAGAGACAGCTCTCTCCTACGAGCAGTACTTC.

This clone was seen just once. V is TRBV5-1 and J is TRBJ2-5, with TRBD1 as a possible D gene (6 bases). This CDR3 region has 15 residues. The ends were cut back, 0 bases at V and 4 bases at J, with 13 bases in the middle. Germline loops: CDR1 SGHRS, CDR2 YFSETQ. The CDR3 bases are TGCGCCAGCAGCTTGGTTGGGTCAGGGGTAGAGACCCAGTACTTC. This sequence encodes CASSLVGSGVETQYF. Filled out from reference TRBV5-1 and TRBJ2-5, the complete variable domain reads KAGVTQTPRYLIKTRGQQVTLSCSPISGHRSVSWYQQTPGQGLQFLFEYFSETQRNKGNFPGRFSGRQFSNSRSEMNVSTLELGDSALYLCASSLVGSGVETQYFGPGTRLLVL.